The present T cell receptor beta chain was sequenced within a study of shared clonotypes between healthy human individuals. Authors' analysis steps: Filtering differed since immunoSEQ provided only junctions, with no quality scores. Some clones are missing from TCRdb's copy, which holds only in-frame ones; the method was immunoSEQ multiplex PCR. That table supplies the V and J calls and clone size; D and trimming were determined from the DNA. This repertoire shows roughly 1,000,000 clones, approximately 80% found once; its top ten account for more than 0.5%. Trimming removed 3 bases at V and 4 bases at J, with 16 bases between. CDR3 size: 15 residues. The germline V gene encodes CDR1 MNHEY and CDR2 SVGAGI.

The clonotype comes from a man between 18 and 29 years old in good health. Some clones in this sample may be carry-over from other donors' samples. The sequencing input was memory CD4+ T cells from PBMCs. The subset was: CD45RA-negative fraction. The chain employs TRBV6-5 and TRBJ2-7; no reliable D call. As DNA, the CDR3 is TGTGCCAGCAGTTATAATACGGCCTACTCGTACGAGCAGTACTTC. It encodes CASSYNTAYSYEQYF.